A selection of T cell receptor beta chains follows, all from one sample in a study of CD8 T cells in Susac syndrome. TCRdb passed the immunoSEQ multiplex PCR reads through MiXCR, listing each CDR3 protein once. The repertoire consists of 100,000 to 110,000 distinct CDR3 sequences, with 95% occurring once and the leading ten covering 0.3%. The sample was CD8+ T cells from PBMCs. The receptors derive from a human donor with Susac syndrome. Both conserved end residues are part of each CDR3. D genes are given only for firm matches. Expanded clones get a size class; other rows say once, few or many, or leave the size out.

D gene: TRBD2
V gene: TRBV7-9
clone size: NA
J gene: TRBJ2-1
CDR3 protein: CASSSRGEYNEQFF
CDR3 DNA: TGTGCCAGCAGCTCGCGGGGGGAATACAATGAGCAGTTCTTC

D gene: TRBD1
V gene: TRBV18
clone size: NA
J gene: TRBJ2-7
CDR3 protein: CASSPPDRDFYEQYF
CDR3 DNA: TGTGCCAGCTCACCACCTGACAGGGATTTCTACGAGCAGTACTTC

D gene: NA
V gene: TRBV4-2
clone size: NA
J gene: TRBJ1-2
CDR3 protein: CASSWEINYGYTF
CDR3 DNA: TGTGCCAGCAGCTGGGAGATTAACTATGGCTACACCTTC

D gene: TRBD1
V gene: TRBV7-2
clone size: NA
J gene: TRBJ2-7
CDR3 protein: CASSLAGTGAYEQYF
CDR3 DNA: TGTGCCAGCAGCTTAGCCGGGACAGGGGCCTACGAGCAGTACTTC

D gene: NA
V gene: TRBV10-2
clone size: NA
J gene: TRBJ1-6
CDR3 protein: CASRTGLDSPLHF
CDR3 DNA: TGCGCCAGCAGAACAGGGCTGGACTCACCCCTCCACTTT

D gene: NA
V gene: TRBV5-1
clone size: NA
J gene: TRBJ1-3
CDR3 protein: CASSLPGAGNTIYF
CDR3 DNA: TGCGCCAGCAGCTTGCCAGGGGCTGGAAACACCATATATTTT

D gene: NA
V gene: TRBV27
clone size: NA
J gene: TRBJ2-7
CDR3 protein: CASMSTGTVTYEQYF
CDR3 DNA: TGTGCCAGCATGTCAACCGGGACTGTGACCTACGAGCAGTACTTC

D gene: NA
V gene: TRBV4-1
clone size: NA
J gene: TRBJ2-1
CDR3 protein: CAIGGDRGYEQFF
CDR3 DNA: TGCGCCATAGGGGGGGATCGGGGGTATGAGCAGTTCTTC

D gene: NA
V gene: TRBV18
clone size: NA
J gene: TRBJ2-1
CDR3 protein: CASPGNHNEQFF
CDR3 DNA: TGTGCCAGCCCAGGCAACCACAATGAGCAGTTCTTC

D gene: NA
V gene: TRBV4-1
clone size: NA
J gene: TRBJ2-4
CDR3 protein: CASSHLSEGRAKNIQYF
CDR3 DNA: TGCGCCAGCAGCCACCTAAGTGAGGGAAGGGCCAAAAACATTCAGTACTTC

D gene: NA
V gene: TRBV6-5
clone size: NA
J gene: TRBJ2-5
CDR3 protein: CASRRGGSRETQYF
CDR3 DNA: TGTGCCAGCAGACGCGGCGGTTCGCGGGAGACCCAGTACTTC

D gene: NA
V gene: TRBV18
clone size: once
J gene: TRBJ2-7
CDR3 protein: CASSSPPDASSYEQYF
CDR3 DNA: TGTGCCAGCTCGTCCCCTCCGGACGCCAGCTCCTACGAGCAGTACTTC

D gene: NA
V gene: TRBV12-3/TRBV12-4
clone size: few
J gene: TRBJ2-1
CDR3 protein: CASSGSEQFF
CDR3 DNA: TGTGCCAGCAGTGGGTCTGAGCAGTTCTTC

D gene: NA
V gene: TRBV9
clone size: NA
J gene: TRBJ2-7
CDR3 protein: CASSVEALDEQYF
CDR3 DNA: TGTGCCAGCAGCGTAGAGGCCTTGGACGAGCAGTACTTC

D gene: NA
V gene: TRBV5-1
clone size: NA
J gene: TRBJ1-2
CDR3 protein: CASSPAAGSYGYTF
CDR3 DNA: TGCGCCAGCAGTCCAGCCGCGGGCTCCTATGGCTACACCTTC

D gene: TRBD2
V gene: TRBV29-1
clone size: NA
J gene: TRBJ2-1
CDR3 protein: CSVEVAGRVEQFF
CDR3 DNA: TGCAGCGTTGAGGTAGCGGGAAGGGTTGAGCAGTTCTTC

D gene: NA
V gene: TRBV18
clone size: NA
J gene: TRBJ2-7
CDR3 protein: CASSPIEGFEQYF
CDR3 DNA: TGTGCCAGCTCACCGATAGAGGGGTTCGAGCAGTACTTC

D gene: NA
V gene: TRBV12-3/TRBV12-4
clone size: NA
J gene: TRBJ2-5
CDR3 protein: CASSLEAETQYF
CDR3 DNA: TGTGCCAGCAGTTTAGAGGCAGAGACCCAGTACTTC

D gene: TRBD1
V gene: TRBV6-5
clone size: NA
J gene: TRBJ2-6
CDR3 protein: CASSYATGTGANVLTF
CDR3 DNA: TGTGCCAGCAGTTACGCGACAGGGACCGGGGCCAACGTCCTGACTTTC

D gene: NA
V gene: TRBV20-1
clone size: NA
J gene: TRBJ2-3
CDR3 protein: CSAPPADTQYF
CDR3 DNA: TGCAGTGCCCCACCCGCAGATACGCAGTATTTT

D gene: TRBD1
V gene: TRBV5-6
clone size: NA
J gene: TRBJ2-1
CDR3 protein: CASSFRRTTGGRTYNEQFF
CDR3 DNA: TGTGCCAGCAGCTTTCGAAGAACGACAGGGGGCAGAACCTACAATGAGCAGTTCTTC

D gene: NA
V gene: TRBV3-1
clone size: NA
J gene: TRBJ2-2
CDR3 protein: CASSPLNTGELFF
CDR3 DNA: TGTGCCAGCAGCCCTCTGAACACCGGGGAGCTGTTTTTT

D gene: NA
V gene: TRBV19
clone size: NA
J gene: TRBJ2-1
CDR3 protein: CASTESSGGSYNEQFF
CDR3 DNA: TGTGCCAGTACCGAAAGTTCTGGAGGCTCCTACAATGAGCAGTTCTTC

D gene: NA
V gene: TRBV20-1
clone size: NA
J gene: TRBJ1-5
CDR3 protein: CSARLPGQINQPQHF
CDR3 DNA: TGCAGTGCTAGATTACCGGGACAAATCAATCAGCCCCAGCATTTT

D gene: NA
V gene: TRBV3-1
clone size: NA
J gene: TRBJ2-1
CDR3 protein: CASKQGGLNYEQFF
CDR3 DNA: TGTGCCAGCAAGCAGGGGGGGCTTAACTATGAGCAGTTCTTC

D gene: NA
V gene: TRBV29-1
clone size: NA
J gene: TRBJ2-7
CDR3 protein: CSVAEQYEQYF
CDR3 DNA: TGCAGCGTGGCTGAACAATACGAGCAGTACTTC

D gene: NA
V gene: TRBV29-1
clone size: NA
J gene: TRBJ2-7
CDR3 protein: CSVSYRVDNEQYF
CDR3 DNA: TGCAGCGTTTCGTACAGGGTCGACAACGAGCAGTACTTC

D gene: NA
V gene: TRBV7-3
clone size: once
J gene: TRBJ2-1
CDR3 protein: CASSSQGFDEQFF
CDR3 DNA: TGTGCCAGCAGCTCCCAGGGTTTCGATGAGCAGTTCTTC

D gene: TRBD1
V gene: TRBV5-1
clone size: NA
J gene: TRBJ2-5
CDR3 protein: CASSFQGVETQYF
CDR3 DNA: TGCGCCAGCAGCTTCCAGGGGGTGGAGACCCAGTACTTC

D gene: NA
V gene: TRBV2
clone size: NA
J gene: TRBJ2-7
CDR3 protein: CASIGTGSYEQYF
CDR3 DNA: TGTGCCAGCATCGGGACTGGGTCCTACGAGCAGTACTTC

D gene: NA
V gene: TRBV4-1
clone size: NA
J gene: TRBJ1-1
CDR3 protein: CASSQDPQLEAFF
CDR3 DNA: TGCGCCAGCAGCCAAGATCCTCAGCTTGAAGCTTTCTTT

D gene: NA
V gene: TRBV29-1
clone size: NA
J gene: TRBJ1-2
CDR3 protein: CSVLQDYGYTF
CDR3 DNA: TGCAGCGTTCTCCAGGACTATGGCTACACCTTC

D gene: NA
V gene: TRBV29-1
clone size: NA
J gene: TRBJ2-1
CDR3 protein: CSVGALYNEQFF
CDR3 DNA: TGCAGCGTTGGGGCCCTATACAATGAGCAGTTCTTC

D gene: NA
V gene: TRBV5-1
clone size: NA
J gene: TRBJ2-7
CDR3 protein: CASSLRRDSEQYF
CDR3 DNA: TGCGCCAGCAGCTTGAGGAGGGACTCCGAGCAGTACTTC

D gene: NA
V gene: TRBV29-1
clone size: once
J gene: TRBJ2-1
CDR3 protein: CSVETRVGTDEQFF
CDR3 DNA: TGCAGCGTTGAAACCCGCGTTGGGACCGATGAGCAGTTCTTC

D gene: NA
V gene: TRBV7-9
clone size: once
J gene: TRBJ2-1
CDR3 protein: CASSHGLRQTNYNEQFF
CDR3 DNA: TGTGCCAGCAGCCACGGACTTCGGCAGACGAACTACAATGAGCAGTTCTTC

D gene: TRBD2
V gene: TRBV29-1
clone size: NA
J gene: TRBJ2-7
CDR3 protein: CSVRLAGAYEQYF
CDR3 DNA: TGCAGCGTACGACTAGCGGGAGCCTACGAGCAGTACTTC

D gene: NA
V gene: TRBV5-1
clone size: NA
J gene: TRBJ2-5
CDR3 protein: CASLRDAGRQETQYF
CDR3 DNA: TGCGCCAGCCTACGGGATGCAGGACGGCAAGAGACCCAGTACTTC

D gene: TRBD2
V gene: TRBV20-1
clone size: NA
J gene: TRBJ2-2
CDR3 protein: CSARPSGATGELFF
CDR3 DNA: TGCAGTGCTAGACCTAGCGGGGCCACCGGGGAGCTGTTTTTT

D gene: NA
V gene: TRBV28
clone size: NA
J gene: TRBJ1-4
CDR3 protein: CASSLPPTGPRKRLFF
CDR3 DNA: TGTGCCAGCAGTTTGCCCCCGACAGGTCCCCGGAAGCGGCTGTTTTTT

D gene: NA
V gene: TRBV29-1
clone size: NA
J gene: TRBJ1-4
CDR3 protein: CSAYEGELFF
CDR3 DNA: TGCAGCGCGTATGAGGGAGAACTGTTTTTT

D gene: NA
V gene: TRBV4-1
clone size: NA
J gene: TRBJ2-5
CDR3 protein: CASSQETSPLYQETQYF
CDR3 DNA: TGCGCCAGCAGCCAGGAAACTAGCCCTCTGTACCAAGAGACCCAGTACTTC

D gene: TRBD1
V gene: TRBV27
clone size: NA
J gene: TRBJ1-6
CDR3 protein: CASTLGQGAVNSPLHF
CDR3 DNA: TGTGCCAGCACTTTGGGGCAGGGGGCCGTCAATTCACCCCTCCACTTT

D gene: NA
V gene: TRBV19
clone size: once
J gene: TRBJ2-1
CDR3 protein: CASSSGAGYNEQFF
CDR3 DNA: TGTGCCAGTAGTTCGGGGGCTGGGTACAATGAGCAGTTCTTC

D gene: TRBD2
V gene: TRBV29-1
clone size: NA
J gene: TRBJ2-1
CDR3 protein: CSGRGLEGDEQFF
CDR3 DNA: TGCAGCGGGAGGGGACTAGAAGGCGATGAGCAGTTCTTC

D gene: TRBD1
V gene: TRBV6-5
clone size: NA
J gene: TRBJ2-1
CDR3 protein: CASRDRGRNEQFF
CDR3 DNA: TGTGCCAGCAGGGACAGGGGCCGAAATGAGCAGTTCTTC

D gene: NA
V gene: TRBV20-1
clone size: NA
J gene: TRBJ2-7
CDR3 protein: CSAAGQLQYF
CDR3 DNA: TGCAGTGCCGCCGGACAGCTGCAGTACTTC

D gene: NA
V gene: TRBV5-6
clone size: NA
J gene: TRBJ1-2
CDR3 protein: CASSLPPGYGYTF
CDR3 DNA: TGTGCCAGCAGCTTGCCACCCGGCTATGGCTACACCTTC

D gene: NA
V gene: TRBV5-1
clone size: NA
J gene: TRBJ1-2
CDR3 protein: CASSLKDQILSYTF
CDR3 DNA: TGCGCCAGCAGCTTGAAAGACCAGATATTGAGCTACACCTTC

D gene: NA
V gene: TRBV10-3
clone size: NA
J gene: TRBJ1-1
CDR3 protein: CAISGAGVNTEAFF
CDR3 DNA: TGTGCCATCAGTGGGGCGGGCGTGAACACTGAAGCTTTCTTT